Listed below are T cell receptor beta chains from one sample, sequenced in a study of T cell responses to AZD1222 COVID-19 vaccine. Assay used: immunoSEQ multiplex PCR; TCRdb lists only in-frame clones, some missing. The profile shows over 85,000 clones, roughly 90% of them singletons. This specimen was peripheral blood, taken 28 days after the second AZD1222 dose. The origin of the receptors is an adult who received the AZD1222 COVID-19 vaccine. The CDR3 runs from the conserved cysteine through the conserved F or W. A D gene is named only where the DNA matches it firmly. Not every row has a clone size; where given, it reads once, few, many or a size class.

J | V | size | D | CDR3 | DNA
TRBJ2-2 | TRBV28 | . | . | CASGNPNGGELFF | TGTGCCAGCGGAAACCCAAACGGCGGGGAGCTGTTTTTT
TRBJ2-3 | TRBV19 | . | TRBD1 | CAGRTGEKTDTQYF | TGTGCCGGGAGGACAGGGGAAAAGACAGATACGCAGTATTTT
TRBJ2-3 | TRBV28 | . | . | CASADGEPTDTQYF | TGTGCCAGTGCCGACGGGGAGCCCACAGATACGCAGTATTTT
TRBJ2-7 | TRBV19 | . | . | CASSMGAGSYEQYF | TGTGCCAGTAGTATGGGGGCAGGTTCCTACGAGCAGTACTTC
TRBJ1-5 | TRBV19 | . | TRBD1 | CASSPGTDSNQPQHF | TGTGCCAGTAGCCCCGGGACAGATAGCAATCAGCCCCAGCATTTT
TRBJ2-2 | TRBV2 | . | . | CASTWVGNTGELFF | TGTGCCAGCACATGGGTGGGGAACACCGGGGAGCTGTTTTTT
TRBJ1-1 | TRBV10-3 | . | . | CAISDRGTDTEAFF | TGTGCCATCAGTGATCGGGGGACCGACACTGAAGCTTTCTTT
TRBJ2-7 | TRBV29-1 | . | . | CSVRQVYEQYF | TGCAGCGTAAGACAGGTCTACGAGCAGTACTTC
TRBJ2-2 | TRBV2 | . | TRBD2 | CASNPTSGGTGELFF | TGTGCCAGCAACCCGACTAGCGGGGGCACCGGGGAGCTGTTTTTT
TRBJ2-5 | TRBV7-9 | . | TRBD2 | CASSLAVGLAGESQETQYF | TGTGCCAGCAGCTTAGCTGTGGGACTAGCGGGAGAAAGTCAAGAGACCCAGTACTTC
TRBJ1-2 | TRBV11-2 | . | . | CASSLDPGRYGYTF | TGTGCCAGCAGCTTAGATCCAGGGCGATATGGCTACACCTTC
TRBJ1-3 | TRBV3-1/TRBV3-2 | . | . | CASSSVLGNTIYF | TGTGCCAGCAGCTCGGTACTCGGAAACACCATATATTTT
TRBJ2-7 | TRBV28 | . | . | CASSLGLPLSEQYF | TGTGCCAGCAGTTTAGGTCTACCCCTCTCCGAGCAGTACTTC
TRBJ2-7 | TRBV28 | . | TRBD1 | CASSQGQADYEQYF | TGTGCCAGCAGTCAGGGACAGGCGGACTACGAGCAGTACTTC
TRBJ1-5 | TRBV28 | . | . | CASRTANQPQHF | TGTGCCAGTCGGACAGCTAATCAGCCCCAGCATTTT
TRBJ2-3 | TRBV5-6 | . | . | CASSSRSGLLDTQYF | TGTGCCAGCAGCTCGAGATCGGGACTCCTAGATACGCAGTATTTT
TRBJ1-2 | TRBV27 | . | . | CASSPPGPRGGYTF | TGTGCCAGCAGTCCCCCCGGGCCCAGGGGTGGCTACACCTTC
TRBJ2-1 | TRBV9 | . | . | CASSPALGRGANEQFF | TGTGCCAGCAGCCCCGCACTGGGACGTGGAGCCAATGAGCAGTTCTTC
TRBJ2-7 | TRBV5-1 | many | . | CASSVGGLAYEQYF | TGCGCCAGCAGCGTGGGGGGGCTAGCCTACGAGCAGTACTTC
TRBJ2-7 | TRBV4-2 | medium-sized | . | CASSQDQGSSYEQYF | TGTGCCAGCAGCCAAGATCAAGGGAGCTCCTACGAGCAGTACTTC
TRBJ2-3 | TRBV12-5 | . | . | CASGLGRAAQYF | TGTGCTAGTGGTTTGGGTAGAGCGGCGCAGTATTTT
TRBJ1-1 | TRBV19 | . | . | CASSSGLTEAFF | TGTGCCAGTAGTTCGGGCCTTACTGAAGCTTTCTTT
TRBJ2-7 | TRBV28 | . | TRBD2 | CASSRPGTSGTPKEQYF | TGTGCCAGCAGTCGGCCCGGGACTAGCGGGACCCCTAAGGAGCAGTACTTC
TRBJ2-5 | TRBV7-7 | . | TRBD1 | CASSPGTGGSETQYF | TGTGCCAGCAGCCCAGGGACAGGGGGAAGCGAGACCCAGTACTTC
TRBJ1-5 | TRBV6-1 | . | . | CASSEWSRTSNQPQHF | TGTGCCAGCAGTGAATGGTCGAGAACGAGCAATCAGCCCCAGCATTTT
TRBJ1-3 | TRBV25-1 | . | . | CASSPGKGGGGNTIYF | TGTGCCAGCAGTCCGGGAAAGGGAGGAGGTGGAAACACCATATATTTT
TRBJ1-4 | TRBV14 | . | . | CASSPRGGGNEKLFF | TGTGCCAGCAGCCCACGCGGGGGAGGGAATGAAAAACTGTTTTTT
TRBJ1-1 | TRBV30 | . | . | CAWRWSNTEAFF | TGTGCCTGGAGATGGTCGAACACTGAAGCTTTCTTT
TRBJ1-1 | TRBV19 | . | . | CASSPSPTGRNTEAFF | TGTGCCAGTAGTCCCTCCCCGACAGGAAGGAACACTGAAGCTTTCTTT
TRBJ2-7 | TRBV11-2 | . | TRBD2 | CASSPTSGGYEQYF | TGTGCCAGCAGCCCTACTAGCGGGGGCTACGAGCAGTACTTC
TRBJ1-6 | TRBV5-4 | . | . | CASSSGFNSPLHF | TGTGCCAGCAGCTCGGGATTTAATTCACCCCTCCACTTT
TRBJ1-5 | TRBV6-2/TRBV6-3 | . | . | CASSYSGARNQPQHF | TGTGCCAGCAGTTACTCAGGGGCCCGCAATCAGCCCCAGCATTTT
TRBJ1-2 | TRBV30 | . | . | CAWSHGHVYGYTF | TGTGCCTGGAGTCATGGACACGTATATGGCTACACCTTC
TRBJ2-2 | TRBV19 | . | . | CASSRDTETGELFF | TGTGCCAGTAGTCGGGACACTGAGACCGGGGAGCTGTTTTTT
TRBJ2-1 | TRBV30 | . | TRBD2 | CAWSESGTRNEQFF | TGTGCCTGGAGCGAATCCGGGACTAGGAATGAGCAGTTCTTC
TRBJ2-1 | TRBV6-5 | . | . | CASSYVSGNEQFF | TGTGCCAGCAGTTACGTCTCCGGGAATGAGCAGTTCTTC
TRBJ2-6 | TRBV9 | . | TRBD1 | CASSVDRGGANVLTF | TGTGCCAGCAGCGTCGACAGGGGTGGGGCCAACGTCCTGACTTTC
TRBJ2-5 | TRBV19 | . | . | CASSPGVGRETQYF | TGTGCCAGTAGTCCAGGAGTAGGCCGGGAGACCCAGTACTTC
TRBJ1-2 | TRBV7-3 | once | . | CASSSAAFGYTF | TGTGCCAGCAGCTCGGCCGCGTTTGGCTACACCTTC
TRBJ2-7 | TRBV6-5 | . | . | CASATGTGGEEQYF | TGTGCCAGTGCTACCGGGACCGGGGGAGAGGAGCAGTACTTC
TRBJ2-1 | TRBV11-2 | medium-sized | TRBD2 | CASSLVNGGYNEQFF | TGTGCCAGCAGCTTAGTAAACGGGGGGTACAATGAGCAGTTCTTC
TRBJ1-6 | TRBV3-1/TRBV3-2 | . | . | CASSQESSYNSPLHF | TGTGCCAGCAGCCAAGAGAGCTCCTATAATTCACCCCTCCACTTT
TRBJ2-7 | TRBV6-5 | once | . | CASWSSYEQYF | TGTGCCAGCTGGAGCTCCTACGAGCAGTACTTC
TRBJ1-1 | TRBV5-1 | . | . | CASSTGSNTEAFF | TGCGCCAGCAGCACCGGATCGAACACTGAAGCTTTCTTT
TRBJ1-1 | TRBV29-1 | . | . | CSAEPNTEAFF | TGCAGCGCCGAACCGAACACTGAAGCTTTCTTT
TRBJ1-3 | TRBV29-1 | . | . | CSVGQSSGNTIYF | TGCAGCGTCGGACAGAGCTCTGGAAACACCATATATTTT
TRBJ2-7 | TRBV28 | . | . | CASSSGLGEQYF | TGTGCCAGCAGTTCCGGGCTGGGAGAGCAGTACTTC
TRBJ1-2 | TRBV4-1 | . | . | CASSQGAAGNIYGYTF | TGCGCCAGCAGCCAAGGGGCGGCAGGGAACATCTATGGCTACACCTTC
TRBJ2-1 | TRBV4-2 | . | . | CASSRDTFSYNEQFF | TGTGCCAGCAGTCGGGACACATTCTCCTACAATGAGCAGTTCTTC
TRBJ1-2 | TRBV5-4 | once | . | CASSAGGAAGEYGYTF | TGTGCCAGCAGCGCGGGAGGGGCGGCAGGGGAATATGGCTACACCTTC
TRBJ1-6 | TRBV18 | . | TRBD1 | CASSPPGTGPNSPLHF | TGTGCCAGCTCACCCCCTGGGACAGGGCCAAATTCACCCCTCCACTTT
TRBJ2-2 | TRBV19 | . | . | CASSIGQITGELFF | TGTGCCAGTAGTATAGGGCAGATCACCGGGGAGCTGTTTTTT
TRBJ1-3 | TRBV28 | once | . | CASSVWGRGNTIYF | TGTGCCAGCAGTGTCTGGGGCAGGGGAAACACCATATATTTT